A selection of T cell receptor beta chains follows, all from one sample in a study of blood T cell repertoires in COVID-19. TCRdb's copy holds only in-frame clones and misses some; the assay was immunoSEQ multiplex PCR. The data contain some 8,000 clones, 70% to 85% of them singletons. The sequenced sample consisted of peripheral blood. Receptors were obtained from a human donor with active COVID-19. The donor label of this sample is uncertain. Each CDR3 is given with its conserved first and last residue. D genes are given only for firm matches. Clone size appears in some rows only: once, few, many, or a class for an expanded clone.

CASSLHSSYNEQFF	TGTGCCAGCAGTTTACATAGCTCCTACAATGAGCAGTTCTTC	-	TRBV27	-	TRBJ2-1	14
CASSPRGQGPTEAFF	TGTGCCAGCAGTCCAAGGGGGCAGGGACCCACTGAAGCTTTCTTT	TRBD1	TRBV7-3	once	TRBJ1-1	15
CASTTQTSGSYEQYF	TGTGCCAGCACCACACAGACTAGCGGGAGTTACGAGCAGTACTTC	TRBD2	TRBV7-8	-	TRBJ2-7	15
CASSSTSEDTQYF	TGTGCCAGCAGTTCGACTAGCGAAGATACGCAGTATTTT	TRBD2	TRBV27	-	TRBJ2-3	13
CASSFRSASGRPGEQYF	TGTGCCAGCAGTTTTCGGTCCGCTAGCGGGAGGCCGGGCGAGCAGTACTTC	TRBD2	TRBV28	-	TRBJ2-7	17
CASSFKVVRDTEAFF	TGTGCCAGCAGCTTCAAGGTCGTCCGGGACACTGAAGCTTTCTTT	-	TRBV7-9	-	TRBJ1-1	15
CASSYWLAETYEQYF	TGTGCCAGCAGTTATTGGCTAGCGGAAACCTACGAGCAGTACTTC	TRBD2	TRBV6-2/TRBV6-3	once	TRBJ2-7	15
CASSPKASNEKLFF	TGTGCCAGCAGCCCCAAAGCCTCTAATGAAAAACTGTTTTTT	-	TRBV9	-	TRBJ1-4	14
CASLGAGRGQETQYF	TGTGCCAGCCTGGGGGCCGGACGCGGTCAAGAGACCCAGTACTTC	-	TRBV27	-	TRBJ2-5	15
CASSPVGGDTEAFF	TGTGCCAGCAGCCCCGTGGGGGGGGACACTGAAGCTTTCTTT	-	TRBV5-6	-	TRBJ1-1	14
CASSPGGGPQHF	TGTGCCAGCAGCCCGGGGGGTGGGCCCCAGCATTTT	-	TRBV7-9	-	TRBJ1-5	12
CASSLAPGGDQPQHF	TGCGCCAGCAGCTTAGCTCCCGGAGGGGATCAGCCCCAGCATTTT	-	TRBV5-1	-	TRBJ1-5	15
CASSEATGDYNEQFF	TGTGCCAGCAGTGAAGCAACGGGGGACTACAATGAGCAGTTCTTC	-	TRBV6-1	-	TRBJ2-1	15
CASSLGLFNEKLFF	TGTGCCAGCAGTCTAGGACTATTTAATGAAAAACTGTTTTTT	-	TRBV28	-	TRBJ1-4	14